This T cell receptor beta chain emerged from a study of graft-versus-host responses after intestinal transplantation. About the research overall: All recipients got anti-thymocyte globulin induction, then tacrolimus and steroids for approximately three years.

TCRdb's table, derived via immunoSEQ multiplex PCR, lists solely in-frame clones and lacks some. The data hold over 100,000 clones, with 90% to 95% observed a single time. Germline V lookup: CDR1 WSHSY, CDR2 SAAADI. The CDR3 loop spans 15 amino acids. V lost 6 bases and J lost 4; bases outside the gene matches: 5. On this clone: Its cognate antigen is unknown.

Source: unstimulated CD8+ T cells sorted from spleen or lymph node cells, taken before transplant. This receptor was taken from a human donor who was the organ donor for an intestinal transplant. The V and J genes are TRBV10-2 and TRBJ2-3, with TRBD2 matching 12 bases. The CDR3 here is CASSPTSGRADTQYF. CDR3 nucleotide sequence: TGCGCCAGCAGCCCGACTAGCGGGAGAGCAGATACGCAGTATTTT.